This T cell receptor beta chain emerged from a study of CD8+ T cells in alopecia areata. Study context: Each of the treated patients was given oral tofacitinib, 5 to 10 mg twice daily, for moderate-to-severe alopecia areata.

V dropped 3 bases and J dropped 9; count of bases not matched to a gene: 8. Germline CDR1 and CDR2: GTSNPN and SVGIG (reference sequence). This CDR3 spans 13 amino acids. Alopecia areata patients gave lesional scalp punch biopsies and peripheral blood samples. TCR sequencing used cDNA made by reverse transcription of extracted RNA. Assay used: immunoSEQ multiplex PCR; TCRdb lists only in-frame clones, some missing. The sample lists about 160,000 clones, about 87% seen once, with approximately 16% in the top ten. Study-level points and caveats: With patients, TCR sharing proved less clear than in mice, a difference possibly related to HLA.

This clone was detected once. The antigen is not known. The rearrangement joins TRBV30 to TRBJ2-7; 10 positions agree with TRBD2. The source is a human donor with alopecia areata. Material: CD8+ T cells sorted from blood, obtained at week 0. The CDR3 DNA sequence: TGTGCCTGGAGCGGGCTAGCGGGAGCCGGGCAGTACTTC. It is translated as CAWSGLAGAGQYF.